The clone carrying this T cell receptor beta chain ranks as medium-sized in terms of frequency. Its antigen is undetermined. The authors prepared UMI-labeled TRB cDNA libraries by 5' RACE. TCRdb re-called the 5' RACE reads; one entry per CDR3 protein, DNA not given. The data include 6,500 to 10,000 distinct CDR3 sequences; the top ten clones carry 2% to 2.5%. Naive CD8+ T cells showed a CD45RO-CCR7+CD27+CD95- phenotype. This entry belongs to a study of CXCR3-negative and CXCR3-positive naive CD8 T cells. Looked up from germline, CDR1 is LNHNV and CDR2 is YYDKDF (reference sequence). This CDR3 is built from 15 residues. Whole-study findings and limits: Cryopreserved cells showed partially decreased CXCR3 expression, and most assays used fresh PBMCs. The naive subsets expressed comparable surface CD5, and the authors inferred TCR strength from TRB CDR3 properties.

The TCR originated in a human donor in good health. Some clones in this sample may be carry-over from other donors' samples. The sample consisted of naive CXCR3- CD8+ T cells from blood. The subset denotes: CD45RO-CCR7+CD27+CD95- naive CD8+ T cells lacking CXCR3 (TNR3-). The chain links TRBV15 to TRBJ2-2; TCRdb returns TRBD2, unconfirmable since there is no DNA. CDR3 region: CATSRLAENTGELFF.